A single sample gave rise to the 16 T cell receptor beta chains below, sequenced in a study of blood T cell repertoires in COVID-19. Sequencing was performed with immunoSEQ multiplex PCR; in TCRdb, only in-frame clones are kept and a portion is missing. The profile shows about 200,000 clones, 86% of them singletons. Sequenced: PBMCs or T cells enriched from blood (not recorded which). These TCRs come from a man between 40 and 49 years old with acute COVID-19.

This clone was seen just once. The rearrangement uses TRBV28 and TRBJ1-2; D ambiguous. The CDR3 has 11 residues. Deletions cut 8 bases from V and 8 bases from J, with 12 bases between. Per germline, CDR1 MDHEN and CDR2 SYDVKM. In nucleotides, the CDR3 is TGTGCCAGCCGGGAAGGAGGCGGCTACACCTTC. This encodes CASREGGGYTF.

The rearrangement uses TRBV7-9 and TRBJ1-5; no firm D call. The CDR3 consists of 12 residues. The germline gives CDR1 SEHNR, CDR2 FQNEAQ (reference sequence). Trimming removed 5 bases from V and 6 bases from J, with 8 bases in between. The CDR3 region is CASSQDTQPQHF. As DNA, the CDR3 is TGTGCCAGCAGCCAAGACACTCAGCCCCAGCATTTT.

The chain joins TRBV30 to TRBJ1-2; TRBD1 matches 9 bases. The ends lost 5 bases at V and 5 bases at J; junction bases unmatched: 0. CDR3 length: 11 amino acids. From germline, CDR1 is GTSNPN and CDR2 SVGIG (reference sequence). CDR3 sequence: CAWGQGYGYTF. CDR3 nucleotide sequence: TGTGCCTGGGGACAGGGGTATGGCTACACCTTC. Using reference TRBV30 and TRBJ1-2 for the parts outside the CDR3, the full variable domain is SQTIHQWPATLVQPVGSPLSLECTVEGTSNPNLYWYRQAAGRGLQLLFYSVGIGQISSEVPQNLSASRPQDRQFILSSKKLLLSDSGFYLCAWGQGYGYTFGSGTRLTVV.

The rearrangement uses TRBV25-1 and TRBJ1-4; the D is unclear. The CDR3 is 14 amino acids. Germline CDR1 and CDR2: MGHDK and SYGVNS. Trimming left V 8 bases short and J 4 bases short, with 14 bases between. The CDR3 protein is CASLREDVNEKLFF. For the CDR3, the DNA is TGTGCCAGCCTCCGGGAGGACGTTAATGAAAAACTGTTTTTT. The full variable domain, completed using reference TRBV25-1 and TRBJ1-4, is EADIYQTPRYLVIGTGKKITLECSQTMGHDKMYWYQQDPGMELHLIHYSYGVNSTEKGDLSSESTVSRIRTEHFPLTLESARPSHTSQYLCASLREDVNEKLFFGSGTQLSVL.

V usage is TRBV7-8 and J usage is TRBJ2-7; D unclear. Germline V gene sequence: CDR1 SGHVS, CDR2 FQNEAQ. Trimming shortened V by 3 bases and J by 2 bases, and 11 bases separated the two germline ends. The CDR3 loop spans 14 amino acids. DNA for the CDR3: TGTGCCAGCAGCTTCGGGTCTTTTACCTACGAGCAGTACTTC. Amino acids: CASSFGSFTYEQYF.

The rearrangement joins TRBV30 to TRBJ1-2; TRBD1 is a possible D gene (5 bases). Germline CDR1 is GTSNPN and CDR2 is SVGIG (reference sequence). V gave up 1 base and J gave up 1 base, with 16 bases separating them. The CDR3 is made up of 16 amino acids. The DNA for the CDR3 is TGTGCCTGGAGTGATATCTACAGGTATTTTAACTATGGCTACACCTTC. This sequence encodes CAWSDIYRYFNYGYTF.

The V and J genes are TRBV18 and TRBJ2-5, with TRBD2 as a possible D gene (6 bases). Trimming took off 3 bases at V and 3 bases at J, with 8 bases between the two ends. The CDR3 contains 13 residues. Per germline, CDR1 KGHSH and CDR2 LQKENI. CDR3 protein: CASSPGLEETQYF. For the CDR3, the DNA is TGTGCCAGCTCACCGGGACTGGAAGAGACCCAGTACTTC.

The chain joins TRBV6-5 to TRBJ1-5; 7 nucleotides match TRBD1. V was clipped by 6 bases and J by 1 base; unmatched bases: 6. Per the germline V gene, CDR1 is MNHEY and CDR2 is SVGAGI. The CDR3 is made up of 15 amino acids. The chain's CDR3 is CASRTGTASNQPQHF. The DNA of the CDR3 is TGTGCCAGCAGAACCGGGACAGCGAGCAATCAGCCCCAGCATTTT.

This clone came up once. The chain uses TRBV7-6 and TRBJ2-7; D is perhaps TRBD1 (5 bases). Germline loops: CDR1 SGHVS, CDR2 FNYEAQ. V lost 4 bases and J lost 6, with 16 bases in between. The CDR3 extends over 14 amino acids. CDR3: CASSYQGGGAEQYF. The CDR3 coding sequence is TGTGCCAGCAGCTACCAGGGTGGTGGAGCCGAGCAGTACTTC. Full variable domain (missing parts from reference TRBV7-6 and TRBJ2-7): GAGVSQSPRYKVTKRGQDVALRCDPISGHVSLYWYRQALGQGPEFLTYFNYEAQQDKSGLPNDRFSAERPEGSISTLTIQRTEQRDSAMYRCASSYQGGGAEQYFGPGTRLTVT.

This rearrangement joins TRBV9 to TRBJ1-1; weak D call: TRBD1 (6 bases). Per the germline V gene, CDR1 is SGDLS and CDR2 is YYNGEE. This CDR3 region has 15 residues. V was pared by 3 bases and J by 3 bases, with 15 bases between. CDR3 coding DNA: TGTGCCAGCAGCGCCGAACTTCGGACAGACACTGAAGCTTTCTTT. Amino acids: CASSAELRTDTEAFF. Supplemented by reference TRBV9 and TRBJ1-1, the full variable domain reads DSGVTQTPKHLITATGQRVTLRCSPRSGDLSVYWYQQSLDQGLQFLIQYYNGEERAKGNILERFSAQQFPDLHSELNLSSLELGDSALYFCASSAELRTDTEAFFGQGTRLTVV.

The CDR3 sequence: CASSSLLAGGPNEQYF. The CDR3 region has the DNA TGTGCCAGCAGCTCCCTTCTAGCGGGAGGGCCCAACGAGCAGTACTTC. The chain joins TRBV7-9 to TRBJ2-7; 12 bases fit TRBD2. Germline assignment: CDR1 SEHNR and CDR2 FQNEAQ (reference sequence). J lost 5 bases, V lost 4 bases, and 9 bases had no gene match. The CDR3 runs to 16 residues.

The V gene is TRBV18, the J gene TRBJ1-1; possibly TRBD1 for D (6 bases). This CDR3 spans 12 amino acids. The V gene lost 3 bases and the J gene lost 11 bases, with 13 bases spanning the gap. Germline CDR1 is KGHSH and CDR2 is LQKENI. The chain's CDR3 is CASSPTGLDAFF. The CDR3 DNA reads TGTGCCAGCTCACCCACAGGGTTGGACGCTTTCTTT.

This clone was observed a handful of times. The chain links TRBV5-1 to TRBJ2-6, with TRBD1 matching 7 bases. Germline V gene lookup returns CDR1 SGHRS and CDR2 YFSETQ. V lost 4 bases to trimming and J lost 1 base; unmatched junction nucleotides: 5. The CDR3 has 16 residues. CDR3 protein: CASSPNRGSGANVLTF. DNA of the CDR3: TGCGCCAGCAGCCCGAACAGGGGTTCTGGGGCCAACGTCCTGACTTTC.

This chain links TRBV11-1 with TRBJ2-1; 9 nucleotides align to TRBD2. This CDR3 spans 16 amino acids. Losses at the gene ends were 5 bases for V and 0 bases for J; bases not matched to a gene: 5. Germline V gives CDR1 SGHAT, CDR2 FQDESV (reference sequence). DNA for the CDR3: TGTGCCAGCAGCCGACTAGCGGCAAGCTCCTACAATGAGCAGTTCTTC. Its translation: CASSRLAASSYNEQFF.

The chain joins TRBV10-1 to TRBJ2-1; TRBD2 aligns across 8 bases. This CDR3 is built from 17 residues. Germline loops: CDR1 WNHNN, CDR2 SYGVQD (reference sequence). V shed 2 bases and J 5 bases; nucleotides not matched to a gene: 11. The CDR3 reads CASSEQAGGRRNNEQFF. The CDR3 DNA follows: TGCGCCAGCAGTGAGCAGGCGGGCGGGAGGAGGAACAATGAGCAGTTCTTC.

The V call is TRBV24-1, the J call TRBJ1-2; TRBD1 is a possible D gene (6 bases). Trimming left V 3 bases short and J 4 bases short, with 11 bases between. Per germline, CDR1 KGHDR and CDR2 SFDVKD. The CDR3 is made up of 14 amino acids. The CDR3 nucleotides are TGTGCCACCAGTGATCCAGACAGGTTCTATGGCTACACCTTC. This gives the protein CATSDPDRFYGYTF.